Below, 12 T cell receptor beta chains from the same sample are listed, as sequenced in a study of CD8 T cells in Susac syndrome. RNA, at about 0.45 to 1 ug, was reverse transcribed with random hexamers. TCRdb re-analysed the immunoSEQ multiplex PCR reads in MiXCR, keeping a single row per CDR3 protein. The table lists 160,000 or so distinct CDR3 sequences, 90% to 95% of them singletons. Sequences were obtained from CD4+ T cells from PBMCs. These receptors originate from a human donor in good health.

The chain combines TRBV7-9 with TRBJ2-1, with 9 positions matching TRBD2. CDR3 length: 16 amino acids. The J segment lost 9 bases and the V segment lost 5 bases, leaving 14 bases of the junction unmatched. Germline CDR1 SEHNR, CDR2 FQNEAQ (reference sequence). The CDR3 loop is CASSPHGSGGGSEQFF. The CDR3 nucleotides read TGTGCCAGCAGCCCTCATGGTAGCGGGGGAGGTAGTGAGCAGTTCTTC.

The chain's CDR3 is CASSEGMNTEAFF. CDR3 nucleotides: TGTGCCAGCAGTGAAGGGATGAACACTGAAGCTTTCTTT. The chain couples TRBV2 to TRBJ1-1; the D is unclear. Trimming pared 1 base from V and 0 bases from J, leaving 3 bases between. The V gene's germline CDR1 is SNHLY and CDR2 FYNNEI. The CDR3 extends over 13 amino acids.

V usage is TRBV2 and J usage is TRBJ2-1; 8 bases fit TRBD1. V lost 4 bases to trimming and J lost 4 bases; unmatched junction nucleotides: 9. This CDR3 comprises 16 residues. Germline V gene sequence: CDR1 SNHLY, CDR2 FYNNEI. The CDR3 coding sequence is TGTGCCAGCAGTGTCAGTATGGACAGGGCGTACAATGAGCAGTTCTTC. It specifies CASSVSMDRAYNEQFF.

The J gene is TRBJ2-7, the V gene TRBV29-1; no clear D gene. CDR1 is SQVTM and CDR2 is ANQGSEA in the germline V gene. Trimming removed 5 bases at V and 6 bases at J, with 11 bases between. The CDR3 has 11 amino acids. This CDR3 reads CSVRDAREQYF. CDR3 in DNA: TGCAGCGTTAGAGACGCACGCGAGCAGTACTTC.

The chain uses TRBV6-5 and TRBJ2-2, with TRBD1 matching over 7 bases. Unmatched junction bases numbered 7, after V lost 9 bases and J lost 6 bases. Germline V CDR1 and CDR2: MNHEY, SVGAGI. The CDR3 is made up of 13 amino acids. CDR3 sequence (DNA): TGTGCCAGTCGGGACAGAGCGTCCGGGGAGCTGTTTTTT. Amino acid sequence: CASRDRASGELFF.

The V call is TRBV30, the J call TRBJ2-5; no firm D call. Germline CDR1 and CDR2: GTSNPN and SVGIG (reference sequence). Trimming took 3 bases from V and 2 from J, leaving 13 bases between them. The CDR3 contains 14 residues. The CDR3 spells CAWRRRALQETQYF. The CDR3 DNA follows: TGTGCCTGGAGAAGAAGGGCCTTACAAGAGACCCAGTACTTC.

The rearrangement joins TRBV6-2 or TRBV6-3 to TRBJ2-2; D may be TRBD1 (6 bases). V was shortened by 5 bases and J by 5 bases, with 9 bases between the two germline ends. The CDR3 has 13 amino acids. Per the germline V gene, CDR1 is MNHEY and CDR2 is SVGEGT. CDR3 DNA sequence: TGTGCCAGCAGTCCCCAGGGGACCGGGGAGCTGTTTTTT. Translation gives CASSPQGTGELFF.

The chain is built from TRBV6-1 and TRBJ2-2, with unresolved D. The CDR3 sequence is 13 residues long. Germline V gene sequence: CDR1 MNHNS, CDR2 SASEGT. The V and J ends lost 2 bases and 4 bases respectively, with 5 bases between them. For the CDR3, the DNA is TGTGCCAGCAGTGAAACTGGCACCGGGGAGCTGTTTTTT. Translation gives CASSETGTGELFF.

The rearrangement uses TRBV27 and TRBJ2-1; D ambiguous. From germline, CDR1 is MNHEY and CDR2 SMNVEV (reference sequence). The CDR3 consists of 14 residues. Trimming stripped 5 bases from V and 8 bases from J, with 16 bases between. The CDR3 loop is CASSPGRARDEQFF. For the CDR3, the DNA is TGTGCCAGCAGTCCCGGACGGGCTCGCGATGAGCAGTTCTTC.

The CDR3 region is CASSEGPWGSYGYTF. The CDR3 nucleotides read TGCGCCAGCAGCGAGGGACCCTGGGGATCCTATGGCTACACCTTC. The chain uses TRBV5-1 and TRBJ1-2, with D maybe TRBD1 (5 bases). Trimming removed 4 bases at V and 4 bases at J, with 17 bases between. CDR1 is SGHRS, CDR2 YFSETQ, per germline. This CDR3 has 15 residues.

The V call is TRBV19, the J call TRBJ1-4, with TRBD1 identical over 7 bases. There are 15 residues in the CDR3. Trimming cost V 6 bases and J 5 bases; bases outside gene matches: 9. Looked up from germline, CDR1 is LNHDA and CDR2 is SQIVND (reference sequence). Here the CDR3 DNA reads TGTGCCAGTAGGCCTCTAGACAGGGCGAATGAAAAACTGTTTTTT. Amino acid sequence: CASRPLDRANEKLFF.

The chain recombines TRBV5-4 with TRBJ2-7; D ambiguous. Germline V gives CDR1 SGHNT, CDR2 YYREEE (reference sequence). This CDR3 has 15 amino acids. V lost 0 bases and J 1 base, leaving 11 bases between the germline ends. DNA of the CDR3: TGTGCCAGCAGCTTGGATCTGGACGGTTCCTACGAGCAGTACTTC. Amino acids: CASSLDLDGSYEQYF.